This T cell receptor beta chain comes out of a study of cytomegalovirus exposure and HLA in healthy donors. Study-wide background: The same platform was used for the roughly 120 validation repertoires and the approximately 670 first-cohort repertoires, a later analysis reported.

Regarding the study as a whole: Some TCR beta chains (over 150 of them) were listed as cytomegalovirus-associated. Reports described diagnosis of cytomegalovirus status by the classifier as highly specific and sensitive.

The protocol was immunoSEQ multiplex PCR, while the TCRdb copy is restricted to in-frame clones and leaves out a portion. Altogether under 200,000 clones are present, just under 90% being singletons, with the ten largest covering 4.2%. In regard to this clone: Antigen specificity is unknown.

Germline-derived CDR1 and CDR2 are SNHLY and FYNNEI. The CDR3 has 16 amino acids. The J segment lost 0 bases and the V segment lost 5 bases, leaving 6 bases of the junction unmatched. The chain combines TRBV2 with TRBJ1-3; 8 bases agree with TRBD1. This clonotype was sampled from a man aged 18 to 29 in good health and CMV-seropositive. Specimen: PBMCs. CDR3 nucleotide sequence: TGTGCCAGCAGTCGGGACAGGTTAAACTCTGGAAACACCATATATTTT. Its protein product is CASSRDRLNSGNTIYF.